The 20 T cell receptor beta chains in this list originate from one sample, sequenced in a study of Graves' ophthalmopathy and Graves' hyperthyroidism. TCR beta CDR3 regions were amplified from RNA transcripts. An opening RT-PCR round employed HTBI primers and preceded a second-round multiplex PCR. TCRdb called the multiplex PCR reads again in MiXCR, with one record for every CDR3 protein. The table shows some 350,000 distinct CDR3 sequences, with about 17% occurring only once. Sequenced input: peripheral blood. The receptors stem from an adult woman with stable Graves' hyperthyroidism.

In its sample, this clonotype was seen many times. V gene TRBV12-3 or TRBV12-4 combines with J gene TRBJ2-5, with 7 bases matching TRBD1. CDR3 length: 14 residues. Germline trimming cut 6 bases from V and 0 bases from J; bases unmatched to any gene: 4. The CDR3 nucleotides are TGTGCCAGCAGCCAGGGGACAGACCAAGAGACCCAGTACTTC. Translation: CASSQGTDQETQYF.

This clonotype came up many times. The chain combines TRBV6-1 with TRBJ2-7; 10 nucleotides agree with TRBD2. The CDR3 extends over 13 amino acids. Germline CDR1 and CDR2: MNHNS and SASEGT. Germline trimming cut 11 bases from V and 2 bases from J; bases unmatched to any gene: 6. The CDR3 DNA sequence: TGTGCCGTCGGGACTAGCGACACCTACGAGCAGTACTTC. It specifies CAVGTSDTYEQYF.

At least ten counts were recorded for this clonotype. The chain couples TRBV12-3 or TRBV12-4 to TRBJ1-1; D might be TRBD1 (5 bases). V lost 7 bases to trimming and J lost 4 bases, with 10 bases between them. The CDR3 consists of 12 residues. For the CDR3, the DNA is TGTGCCAGCAAGGGGTCCCCCACTGAAGCTTTCTTT. Encoded protein: CASKGSPTEAFF.

The rearrangement uses TRBV7-2 and TRBJ2-5; 7 nucleotides match TRBD2. V was clipped by 5 bases and J by 2 bases; unmatched bases: 8. Per germline, CDR1 SGHTA and CDR2 FQGNSA. There are 15 residues in the CDR3. The CDR3: CASSLGGLIQETQYF. DNA for the CDR3: TGTGCCAGCAGCCTTGGGGGACTAATACAAGAGACCCAGTACTTC.

A note on this clonotype: This could be a read error, since a much larger clone is one nucleotide away. The J gene is TRBJ2-7, the V gene TRBV6-5, with 10 bases that match TRBD2. This CDR3 is 17 amino acids long. CDR1 MNHEY and CDR2 SVGAGI come from the germline V gene. CDR3 coding DNA: TGTGCCAGCAGTTACTCGAAGCGGGAGGGCCTTTTCTACGGGCAGTACTTC. Translating it yields CASSYSKREGLFYGQYF.

This chain links TRBV5-1 with TRBJ1-5; D may be TRBD1 (6 bases). Germline V lookup: CDR1 SGHRS, CDR2 YFSETQ. The length of the CDR3 is 16 residues. V was pared by 0 bases and J by 0 bases, with 10 bases between. CDR3 loop: CASSLDGTYSNQPQHF. The CDR3 region has the DNA TGCGCCAGCAGCTTGGACGGGACATATAGCAATCAGCCCCAGCATTTT.

This clonotype was observed many times. The chain carries TRBV30 and TRBJ1-5; maybe TRBD1 (5 bases). Germline V gene lookup returns CDR1 GTSNPN and CDR2 SVGIG (reference sequence). The CDR3 is made up of 13 amino acids. V dropped 2 bases and J dropped 5 bases, with 10 bases sitting between them. The CDR3 region is CAWSLGTDQPQHF. The CDR3 DNA sequence: TGTGCCTGGAGTCTAGGGACGGATCAGCCCCAGCATTTT.

The V call is TRBV6-1, the J call TRBJ1-6; D unclear. From germline, CDR1 is MNHNS and CDR2 SASEGT. The CDR3 length is 16 residues. V lost 8 bases, J lost 0 bases, and 14 bases lay in between. The CDR3, as DNA: TGTGCCAGCCAACAGAGGAGGAACTCCTATAATTCACCCCTCCACTTT. The encoded protein is CASQQRRNSYNSPLHF.

Many counts were recorded for this clonotype. The chain employs TRBV6-1 and TRBJ1-5; perhaps TRBD1 as D (5 bases). Germline loops: CDR1 MNHNS, CDR2 SASEGT. CDR3 length: 12 amino acids. Trimming stripped 8 bases from V and 4 bases from J, with 9 bases between. CDR3 sequence reads: CASSGRNQPQHF. The CDR3 coding sequence is TGTGCCAGCTCAGGGCGAAATCAGCCCCAGCATTTT.

This clonotype was seen repeatedly, ten times or more. This chain connects TRBV6-5 to TRBJ2-6; D uncertain. This CDR3 comprises 16 residues. Per germline, CDR1 MNHEY and CDR2 SVGAGI. Trimming took off 2 bases at V and 0 bases at J, with 8 bases between the two ends. CDR3 sequence: CASSYVRSSGANVLTF. The DNA of the CDR3 is TGTGCCAGCAGTTACGTCCGCAGCTCTGGGGCCAACGTCCTGACTTTC.

In its sample, this clonotype was seen many times. The J gene is TRBJ1-2, the V gene TRBV12-3 or TRBV12-4, with D tentatively TRBD1 (6 bases). The CDR3 loop spans 11 amino acids. CDR3 DNA: TGTGCTCTACGGGGGGCGGCTGGCTACACCTTC. Protein sequence: CALRGAAGYTF.

The chain combines TRBV12-3 or TRBV12-4 with TRBJ2-7; the match to TRBD2 covers 10 bases. The CDR3 has 16 amino acids. Germline trimming cut 6 bases from V and 0 bases from J; bases unmatched to any gene: 8. The CDR3 loop is CASSSGLAESSYEQYF. The CDR3 bases are TGTGCCAGCAGCTCAGGACTAGCGGAGAGCTCCTACGAGCAGTACTTC.

The table lists this clonotype with many counts. V is TRBV14 and J is TRBJ2-5; 7 nucleotides match TRBD2. CDR1 is SGHDN and CDR2 is FVKESK in the germline V gene. J gave up 5 bases and V 4 bases, and 13 bases lay outside the gene matches. This CDR3 comprises 16 residues. CDR3 protein: CASSPLVAAGVETQYF. The CDR3 DNA reads TGTGCCAGCAGCCCCTTGGTGGCGGCGGGAGTTGAGACCCAGTACTTC.

This clonotype appeared once. A much more abundant neighbour one base away suggests this may be a read error. Lacking the conserved final phenylalanine or tryptophan, this CDR3 likely reflects a read error. The chain joins TRBV18 to TRBJ2-7; 8 nucleotides agree with TRBD2. With 3 bases clipped from V and 2 bases from J, the junction kept 6 bases outside the gene matches. Germline V lookup: CDR1 KGHSH, CDR2 LQKENI. The CDR3 contains 15 residues. The CDR3 DNA sequence: TGTGCCAGCTCACCCTCCGGACTAGCCACCTACGAGCAGTACTCC. This codes for CASSPSGLATYEQYS.

The V call is TRBV5-1, the J call TRBJ2-3; TRBD2 matches at 10 bases. Germline loops: CDR1 SGHRS, CDR2 YFSETQ. Trimming removed 7 bases from V and 0 bases from J; junction bases left unmatched: 5. The CDR3 runs 15 residues. The CDR3 sequence is CASAPTSGSTDTQYF. The CDR3 DNA sequence: TGCGCCAGCGCGCCGACTAGCGGGAGCACAGATACGCAGTATTTT.

In its sample, this clonotype was seen a few times. The CDR3 nucleotides read TGCGCCAGCAGCCAAGATCGGGCTAGCGGTATTAACGTCCTGACTTTC. Its protein is CASSQDRASGINVLTF. This chain connects TRBV4-1 to TRBJ2-6, with 7 bases aligning to TRBD2. Looked up from germline, CDR1 is MGHRA and CDR2 is YSYEKL. V lost 0 bases and J lost 10; bases outside the gene matches: 9. The CDR3 runs 16 residues.

The chain couples TRBV4-1 to TRBJ2-7; D is perhaps TRBD2 (5 bases). CDR3 length: 13 residues. Germline V gives CDR1 MGHRA, CDR2 YSYEKL. Trimming removed 4 bases at V and 13 bases at J, with 20 bases between. CDR3 DNA sequence: TGCGCCAGCAGCCCCGTACCCGGGGATTTGGGATACTTC. Translation gives CASSPVPGDLGYF.

This sequence joins TRBV18 and TRBJ2-5, with D maybe TRBD1 (6 bases). The CDR3 has 17 residues. CDR1 KGHSH and CDR2 LQKENI come from the germline V gene. V was cut by 0 bases and J by 4 bases, with 18 bases left in between. Here the CDR3 DNA reads TGTGCCAGCTCACCACCGGGGGCCTCCCGGGTGGGAGAGACCCAGTACTTC. Amino acid sequence: CASSPPGASRVGETQYF.

Many counts were recorded for this clonotype. This chain joins TRBV29-1 and TRBJ2-7; no clear D gene. Trimming removed 4 bases from V and 3 bases from J, with 13 bases in between. The germline gives CDR1 SQVTM, CDR2 ANQGSEA. The CDR3 is made up of 13 amino acids. The CDR3: CSVADLGNYEQYF. The CDR3 nucleotides are TGCAGCGTTGCGGATCTAGGGAACTACGAGCAGTACTTC.

Note on this clonotype: The final CDR3 position lacks the conserved phenylalanine or tryptophan, pointing to a likely read error. The chain has TRBV28 and TRBJ1-1; D gene unclear. From germline, CDR1 is MDHEN and CDR2 SYDVKM. There are 11 residues in the CDR3. The CDR3 here is CASNGYTEAFY. CDR3 coding DNA: TGTGCTAGCAATGGGTACACTGAAGCTTTCTAT.